This T cell receptor (beta chain) is drawn from a study of T cells in tuberculosis. The table lists this clone with a few counts. This CDR3 has 16 residues. CDR1 and CDR2 (germline): SNHLY, FYNNEI. V lost 4 bases and J lost 3, with 13 bases in between. Produced via immunoSEQ multiplex PCR; TCRdb's table is partial and in-frame only. Here the sample spans about 33,000 clones, about 90% being singletons. Regarding time point: new active TB diagnosis, blood taken before or within 7 days of starting treatment. The source of this sequence is an adult with tuberculosis. Some clones in this sample may be carry-over from other donors' samples. Sequencing was performed on PBMCs, taken at tuberculosis diagnosis. V is TRBV2 and J is TRBJ1-6; tentative D call: TRBD1 (5 bases). CDR3 protein: CASSVGRRDYNSPLHF. The CDR3 DNA is TGTGCCAGCAGTGTGGGGCGAAGGGACTATAATTCACCCCTCCACTTT.